This TCR beta chain was recovered during a study of T-cell memory formation after mild COVID-19. For the study at large: In these data, TCR clusters were largely donor specific.

Turning to this clonotype: Its antigen is as yet unknown.

TCRdb ran MiXCR on the 5' RACE reads and lists one entry per CDR3 protein. The sample contains some 210,000 distinct CDR3 sequences, 10% of which appear only once. Broader study findings: Later expanders leaned CD4+, whereas clones that contracted between day 15 and 85 were balanced CD4/CD8. Confirmation was lacking for SARS-CoV-2 specificity of second-wave clones that peaked on day 37.

The CDR3 covers 15 residues. CDR1 is SEHNR, CDR2 FQNEAQ, per germline (reference sequence). Trimming took 5 bases from V and 0 from J, leaving 11 bases between them. This chain joins TRBV7-9 and TRBJ2-1; D is undetermined. The source material was PBMCs or a T cell subset sorted from them (not recorded which). The source is a man aged 18 to 29 who had mild COVID-19 (a few samples of this study predate the infection). Cell type and time point are not known. CDR3 sequence: CASSTVQSSYNEQFF. In nucleotides, the CDR3 is TGTGCCAGCAGCACCGTCCAGAGCTCCTACAATGAGCAGTTCTTC.